The entry below gives a single T cell receptor (beta chain) sequence along with its context. This sample stems from a study of blood T cells in healthy people across ages. Germline assignment: CDR1 MNHEY and CDR2 SMNVEV (reference sequence). V dropped 8 bases and J dropped 1 base, with 12 bases sitting between them. The CDR3 runs to 15 residues. Then a second PCR, running roughly 7 to 11 cycles, was carried out with a sample-barcoded 5' primer and a J-beta primer mix. From the 5' RACE reads, TCRdb called clonotypes with MiXCR, one entry per CDR3 protein. The data contain hundreds of thousands of distinct CDR3 sequences, roughly three fifths of them singletons.

Sequencing input: blood. The V and J genes are TRBV27 and TRBJ1-6; D unresolved. This TCR was recovered from a man aged 40-50 years in good health. The CDR3 DNA reads TGTGCCAGCGCGGGAGTACCATCCTATAATTCACCCCTCCACTTT. Translating it yields CASAGVPSYNSPLHF.